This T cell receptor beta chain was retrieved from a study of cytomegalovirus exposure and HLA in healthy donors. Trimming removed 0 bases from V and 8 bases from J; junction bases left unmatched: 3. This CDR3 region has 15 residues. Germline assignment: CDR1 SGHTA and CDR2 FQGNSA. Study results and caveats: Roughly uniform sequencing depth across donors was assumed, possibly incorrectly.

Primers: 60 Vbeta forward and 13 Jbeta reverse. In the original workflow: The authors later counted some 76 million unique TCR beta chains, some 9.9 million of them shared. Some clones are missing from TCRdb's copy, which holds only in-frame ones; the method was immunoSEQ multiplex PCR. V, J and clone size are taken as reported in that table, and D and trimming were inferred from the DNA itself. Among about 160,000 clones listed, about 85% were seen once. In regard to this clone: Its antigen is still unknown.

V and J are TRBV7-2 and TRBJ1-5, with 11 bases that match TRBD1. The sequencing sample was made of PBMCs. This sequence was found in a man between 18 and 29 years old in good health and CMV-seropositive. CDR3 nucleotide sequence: TGTGCCAGCAGCTTAGCGGGGACAGGGGGAAAGCCCCAGCATTTT. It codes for CASSLAGTGGKPQHF.